A single sample gave rise to the 5 T cell receptor beta chains below, sequenced in a study of cytomegalovirus exposure and HLA in healthy donors (dated by TCRdb to between 2016 and 2019). To prepare the library, the immunoSEQ multiplex PCR assay was applied. The multiplex PCR relied on a mix of 60 forward primers for TCR Vbeta segments and 13 reverse primers for TCR Jbeta segments. The table comes from immuneACCESS by way of TCRdb, which keeps in-frame sequences with V and J called. Part of the clones is missing from these tables; in studies checked, under half for an unresolved V gene and the rest for unknown reasons. Within this sample are around 150,000 clones, with 65% to 90% of them counted one time only. The ten most abundant clones make up over 8.5% of the sample. Source material: PBMCs. Source of these receptors: a man in his fifties or sixties in good health and CMV-seropositive.

The chain joins TRBV30 to TRBJ2-1, with 11 bases matching TRBD2. J lost 8 bases, V lost 1 base, and 10 bases had no gene match. This CDR3 contains 16 residues. Germline values: CDR1 GTSNPN, CDR2 SVGIG (reference sequence). CDR3 amino acids: CAWSGISGGAGDEQFF. CDR3 bases: TGTGCCTGGAGTGGAATTAGCGGGGGGGCCGGCGATGAGCAGTTCTTC.

This chain connects TRBV4-2 to TRBJ1-2; a weak D match, TRBD1 (6 bases). The CDR3 sequence is 16 residues long. Germline lookup yields CDR1 LGHNA and CDR2 YNFKEQ. V lost 0 bases and J 8 bases, leaving 19 bases between the germline ends. In nucleotides, the CDR3 is TGTGCCAGCAGCCAAGAAGGATTGGCAGGGGCGATGGGCTACACCTTC. Protein: CASSQEGLAGAMGYTF.

This clone was picked up one time. This chain connects TRBV11-1 to TRBJ2-7; TRBD1 agrees at 9 bases. Germline V gives CDR1 SGHAT, CDR2 FQDESV (reference sequence). The CDR3 loop spans 15 amino acids. V lost 4 bases and J lost 2; bases outside the gene matches: 6. In nucleotides, the CDR3 is TGTGCCAGCAGCTCGCCGGGACAGGGAACCTACGAGCAGTACTTC. Translated, it gives CASSSPGQGTYEQYF.

This clone was observed once. The chain employs TRBV9 and TRBJ2-7; weak D call: TRBD1 (5 bases). Trimming shortened V by 0 bases and J by 2 bases, and 9 bases separated the two germline ends. The length of the CDR3 is 14 residues. Germline CDR1 and CDR2: SGDLS and YYNGEE. For the CDR3, the DNA is TGTGCCAGCAGCGTAGGAGGACAACCCTACGAGCAGTACTTC. Its protein product is CASSVGGQPYEQYF.

CDR3 DNA sequence: TGTGCCAGCAGCGGCAGGGAGGTTTATGGCTACACCTTC. Protein product: CASSGREVYGYTF. V and J are TRBV16 and TRBJ1-2; D perhaps matches TRBD1 (5 bases). Per germline, CDR1 KGHSY and CDR2 FQNENV. The germline V and J ends were trimmed by 5 bases and 5 bases, with 12 bases remaining between them. This CDR3 is built from 13 residues.